These T cell receptor beta chains were read from a single sample in a study of shared clonotypes between healthy human individuals. The table came from immunoSEQ multiplex PCR; TCRdb's copy has only in-frame clones and leaves some out. The sample includes 950,000 to 1,100,000 clones, around 78% of them seen just once. The sample taken for sequencing was memory CD4+ T cells from PBMCs. The receptors originated from a man younger than 30 in good health. Some clones in this sample may be carry-over from other donors' samples. The CDR3 runs from the conserved cysteine through the conserved F or W. Each record gives: V gene, clone size, J gene, CDR3 protein. Clone size is given for some rows only: seen once, a few or many times, or a class if the clone is expanded.

TRBV6-5	-	TRBJ2-5	CASSYSILGAQETQYF
TRBV7-9	-	TRBJ1-1	CASSLEVGEAFF
TRBV7-6	once	TRBJ2-1	CASSLGGSGNEQFF
TRBV28	-	TRBJ2-7	CASNRLGNSYEQYF
TRBV29-1	many	TRBJ2-7	CSASVGLNSYEQYF
TRBV19	once	TRBJ1-1	CASSPQGARGNTEAFF
TRBV6-5	-	TRBJ1-2	CASGQGYGYTF
TRBV19	-	TRBJ1-5	CASSQTTQGFQPQHF
TRBV14	-	TRBJ2-5	CASSPNRDGETQYF
TRBV28	-	TRBJ1-5	CASSLLQGDPNQPQHF
TRBV28	-	TRBJ2-4	CASSFTGRDIQYF
TRBV7-3	-	TRBJ1-2	CASSLAPGYNYGYTF
TRBV29-1	-	TRBJ2-1	CSVDDEGRGLAVTHNEQFF
TRBV6-5	-	TRBJ2-3	CASSYGQAGTTDTQYF
TRBV28	-	TRBJ1-1	CASTPPGPPRTNTEAFF
TRBV9	-	TRBJ1-3	CASSPLGVPGNTIYF
TRBV13	-	TRBJ1-5	CASSRRRQGGNQPQHF
TRBV15	-	TRBJ2-7	CATSSRREASYEQYF
TRBV15	-	TRBJ1-4	CATSRGLNEKLFF
TRBV5-6	-	TRBJ1-1	CASSDRGGTEAFF
TRBV14	-	TRBJ2-7	CASSLHNRGEQYF
TRBV15	-	TRBJ2-1	CATSRDAGSPYNEQFF
TRBV18	-	TRBJ1-1	CASSRIRDRNTEAFF
TRBV7-9	-	TRBJ2-2	CASSPFRSTGELFF
TRBV28	-	TRBJ2-1	CAIRAGGPYNEQFF
TRBV28	many	TRBJ2-5	CASSAVQETQYF
TRBV7-2	-	TRBJ1-5	CASSFDHQPQHF
TRBV5-1	-	TRBJ1-1	CASSFDRPNTEAFF
TRBV6-6	-	TRBJ1-4	CASKTGHVSEKLFF